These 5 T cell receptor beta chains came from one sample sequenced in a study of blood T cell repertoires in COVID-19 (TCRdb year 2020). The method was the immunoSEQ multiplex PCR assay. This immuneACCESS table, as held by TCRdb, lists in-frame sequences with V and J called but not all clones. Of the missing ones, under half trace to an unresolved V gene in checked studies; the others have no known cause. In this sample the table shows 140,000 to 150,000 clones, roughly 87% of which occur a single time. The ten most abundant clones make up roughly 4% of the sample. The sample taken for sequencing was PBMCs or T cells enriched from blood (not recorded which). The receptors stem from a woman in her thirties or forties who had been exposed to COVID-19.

CDR3 loop: CASSVRLAGETQYF. The CDR3 DNA reads as TGTGCCAGCAGCGTTCGACTAGCGGGAGAGACCCAGTACTTC. This rearrangement joins TRBV7-2 to TRBJ2-5; TRBD2 matches at 10 bases. There are 14 residues in the CDR3. Germline trimming cut 5 bases from V and 4 bases from J; bases unmatched to any gene: 4. Germline V CDR1 and CDR2: SGHTA, FQGNSA.

This chain's CDR3 is CASSLVPGGGYGYTF. The CDR3 DNA follows: TGTGCCAGCAGCTTAGTTCCGGGGGGAGGCTATGGCTACACCTTC. The genes are TRBV7-2 and TRBJ1-2; maybe TRBD1 (5 bases). Trimming cost V 1 base and J 4 bases, with 13 bases left between them. This CDR3 comprises 15 residues. From germline, CDR1 is SGHTA and CDR2 FQGNSA. Drawing the rest from reference TRBV7-2 and TRBJ1-2, the complete variable domain is GAGVSQSPSNKVTEKGKDVELRCDPISGHTALYWYRQSLGQGLEFLIYFQGNSAPDKSGLPSDRFSAERTGGSVSTLTIQRTQQEDSAVYLCASSLVPGGGYGYTFGSGTRLTVV.

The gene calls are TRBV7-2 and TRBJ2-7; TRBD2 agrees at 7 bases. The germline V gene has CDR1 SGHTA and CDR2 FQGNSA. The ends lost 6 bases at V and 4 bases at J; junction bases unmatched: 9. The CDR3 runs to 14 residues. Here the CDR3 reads CASSLGTMAYEQYF. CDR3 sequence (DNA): TGTGCCAGCAGTCTAGGGACTATGGCTTACGAGCAGTACTTC.

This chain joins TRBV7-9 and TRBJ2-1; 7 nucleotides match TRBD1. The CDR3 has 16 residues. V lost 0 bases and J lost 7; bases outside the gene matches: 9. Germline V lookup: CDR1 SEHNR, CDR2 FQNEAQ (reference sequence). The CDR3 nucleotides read TGTGCCAGCAGCTTAGCTGTCGGGACAGCCCTTAATGAGCAGTTCTTC. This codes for CASSLAVGTALNEQFF. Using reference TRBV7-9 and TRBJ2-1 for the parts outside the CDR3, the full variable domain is DTGVSQNPRHKITKRGQNVTFRCDPISEHNRLYWYRQTLGQGPEFLTYFQNEAQLEKSRLLSDRFSAERPKGSFSTLEIQRTEQGDSAMYLCASSLAVGTALNEQFFGPGTRLTVL.

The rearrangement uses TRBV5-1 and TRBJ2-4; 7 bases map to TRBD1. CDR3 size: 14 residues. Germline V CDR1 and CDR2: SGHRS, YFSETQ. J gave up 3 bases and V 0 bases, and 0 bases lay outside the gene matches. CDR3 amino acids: CASSLGDSKNIQYF. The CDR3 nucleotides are TGCGCCAGCAGCTTGGGGGACAGCAAAAACATTCAGTACTTC.